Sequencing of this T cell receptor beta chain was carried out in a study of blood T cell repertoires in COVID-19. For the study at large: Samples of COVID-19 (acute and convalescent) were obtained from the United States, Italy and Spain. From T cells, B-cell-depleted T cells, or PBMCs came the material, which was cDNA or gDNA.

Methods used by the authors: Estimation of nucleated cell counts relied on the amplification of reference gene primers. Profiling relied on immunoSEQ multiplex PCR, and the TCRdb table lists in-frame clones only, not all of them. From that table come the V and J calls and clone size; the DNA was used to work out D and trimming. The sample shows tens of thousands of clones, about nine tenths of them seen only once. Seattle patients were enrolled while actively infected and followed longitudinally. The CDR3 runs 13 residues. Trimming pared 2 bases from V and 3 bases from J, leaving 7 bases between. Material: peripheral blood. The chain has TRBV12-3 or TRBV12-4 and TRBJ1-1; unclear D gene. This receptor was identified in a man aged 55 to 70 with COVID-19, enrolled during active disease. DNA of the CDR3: TGTGCCAGCAGTTTAAGTCAGGACACTGAAGCTTTCTTT. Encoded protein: CASSLSQDTEAFF.